What follows are 5 T cell receptor beta chains derived from one specimen sequenced in a study of control samples from healthy donors and cancer patients. Repertoires were generated with immunoSEQ multiplex PCR, while TCRdb's copy carries only in-frame clones and drops some. The sample contains roughly 450,000 clones, 75% to 95% of which appear only once. The sequencing sample was made of PBMCs. Every receptor here comes from a man aged 40-50 years with head and neck cancer.

The chain is built from TRBV5-4 and TRBJ2-1; 8 nucleotides match TRBD2. Germline values: CDR1 SGHNT, CDR2 YYREEE (reference sequence). Trimming took 4 bases from V and 0 from J; bases not matched to a gene: 6. The CDR3 loop spans 16 amino acids. The chain's CDR3 is CASSTPGGGSYNEQFF. CDR3 bases: TGTGCCAGCAGCACTCCCGGGGGGGGCTCCTACAATGAGCAGTTCTTC.

The V and J genes are TRBV6-1 and TRBJ2-1; possibly TRBD2 for D (6 bases). Germline CDR1 reads MNHNS; CDR2 reads SASEGT. The CDR3 is made up of 15 amino acids. Trimming cost V 0 bases and J 7 bases, with 13 bases left between them. Written as DNA, the CDR3 is TGTGCCAGCAGTGAAGCGCATGGGACTGGGAATGAGCAGTTCTTC. Its translation is CASSEAHGTGNEQFF.

The rearrangement uses TRBV18 and TRBJ2-2; TRBD1 is a possible D gene (5 bases). Germline lookup yields CDR1 KGHSH and CDR2 LQKENI. V dropped 6 bases and J dropped 1 base, with 15 bases sitting between them. This CDR3 spans 16 amino acids. The CDR3 sequence is CASSALQERNTGELFF. The DNA for the CDR3 is TGTGCCAGCTCCGCCCTACAGGAAAGGAACACCGGGGAGCTGTTTTTT. The full variable domain, its missing parts supplied by reference TRBV18 and TRBJ2-2, is NAGVMQNPRHLVRRRGQEARLRCSPMKGHSHVYWYRQLPEEGLKFMVYLQKENIIDESGMPKERFSAEFPKEGPSILRIQQVVRGDSAAYFCASSALQERNTGELFFGEGSRLTVL.

The V call is TRBV11-3, the J call TRBJ2-1; 7 bases are shared with TRBD2. The CDR3 loop spans 14 amino acids. Trimming at V came to 5 bases and at J to 10 bases, leaving 11 bases not matched to a gene. The germline V gene has CDR1 SGHNT and CDR2 YENEEA. CDR3 loop: CASSPSPGGGEQFF. The CDR3 DNA is TGTGCCAGCAGCCCGTCCCCCGGGGGAGGGGAGCAGTTCTTC.

V is TRBV4-1 and J is TRBJ2-2; D unclear. There are 13 residues in the CDR3. Germline V gene sequence: CDR1 MGHRA, CDR2 YSYEKL. V shed 1 base and J shed 8 bases, with 8 bases lying between them. The CDR3, as DNA: TGCGCCAGCAGCCAAGTATGGATGGGGGAGCTGTTTTTT. Protein: CASSQVWMGELFF.